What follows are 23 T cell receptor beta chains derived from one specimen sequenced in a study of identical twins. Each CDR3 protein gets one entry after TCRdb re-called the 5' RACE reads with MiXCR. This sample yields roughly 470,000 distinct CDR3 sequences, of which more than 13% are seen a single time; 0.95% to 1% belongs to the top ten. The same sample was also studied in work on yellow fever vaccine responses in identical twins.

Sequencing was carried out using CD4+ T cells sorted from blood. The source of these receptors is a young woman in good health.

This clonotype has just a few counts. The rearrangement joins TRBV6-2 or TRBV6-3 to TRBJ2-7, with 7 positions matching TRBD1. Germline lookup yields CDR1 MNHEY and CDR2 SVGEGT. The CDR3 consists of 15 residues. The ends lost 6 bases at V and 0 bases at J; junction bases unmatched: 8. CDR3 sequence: CASRRDRAGSYEQYF. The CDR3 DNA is TGTGCCAGCAGACGTGACAGGGCTGGCTCCTACGAGCAGTACTTC.

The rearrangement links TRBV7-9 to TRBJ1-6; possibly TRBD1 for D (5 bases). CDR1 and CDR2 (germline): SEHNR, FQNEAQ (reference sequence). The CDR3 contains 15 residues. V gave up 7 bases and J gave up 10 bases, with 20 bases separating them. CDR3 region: CASTLSLGGDSPLHF. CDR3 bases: TGTGCCAGCACCCTGAGCTTGGGGGGAGACTCACCCCTCCACTTT. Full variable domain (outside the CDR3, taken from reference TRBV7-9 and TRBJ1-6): DTGVSQNPRHKITKRGQNVTFRCDPISEHNRLYWYRQTLGQGPEFLTYFQNEAQLEKSRLLSDRFSAERPKGSFSTLEIQRTEQGDSAMYLCASTLSLGGDSPLHFGNGTRLTVT.

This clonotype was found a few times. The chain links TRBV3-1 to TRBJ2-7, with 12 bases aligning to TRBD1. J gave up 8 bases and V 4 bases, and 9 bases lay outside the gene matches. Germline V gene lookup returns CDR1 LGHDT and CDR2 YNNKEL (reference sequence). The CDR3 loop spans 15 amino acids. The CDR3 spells CASSPWDRGREKQYF. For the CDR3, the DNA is TGTGCCAGCAGCCCGTGGGACAGGGGGCGCGAAAAGCAGTACTTC.

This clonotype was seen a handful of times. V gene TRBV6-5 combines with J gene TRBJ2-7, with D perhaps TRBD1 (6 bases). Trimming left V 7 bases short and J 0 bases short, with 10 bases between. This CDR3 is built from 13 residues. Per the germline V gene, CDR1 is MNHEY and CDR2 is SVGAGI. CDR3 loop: CASINRVSYEQYF. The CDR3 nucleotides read TGTGCCAGCATTAACAGGGTCTCCTACGAGCAGTACTTC.

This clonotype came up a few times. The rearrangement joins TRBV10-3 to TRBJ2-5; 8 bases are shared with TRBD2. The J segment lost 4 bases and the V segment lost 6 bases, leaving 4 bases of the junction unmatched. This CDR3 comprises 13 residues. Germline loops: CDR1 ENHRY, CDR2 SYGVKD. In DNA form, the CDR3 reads TGTGCCATCAGACGGACTAGCCCAGAGACCCAGTACTTC. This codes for CAIRRTSPETQYF.

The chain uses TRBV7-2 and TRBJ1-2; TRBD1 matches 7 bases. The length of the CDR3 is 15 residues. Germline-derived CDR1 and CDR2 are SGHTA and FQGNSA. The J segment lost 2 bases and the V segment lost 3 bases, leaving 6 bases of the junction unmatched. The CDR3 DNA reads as TGTGCCAGCAGCTTGACAGGGAAGCAGAACTATGGCTACACCTTC. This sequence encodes CASSLTGKQNYGYTF. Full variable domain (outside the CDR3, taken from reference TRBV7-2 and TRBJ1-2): GAGVSQSPSNKVTEKGKDVELRCDPISGHTALYWYRQSLGQGLEFLIYFQGNSAPDKSGLPSDRFSAERTGGSVSTLTIQRTQQEDSAVYLCASSLTGKQNYGYTFGSGTRLTVV.

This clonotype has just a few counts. The chain's CDR3 is CASSVAPRGGQETQYF. The DNA of the CDR3 is TGTGCCAGCAGCGTAGCCCCCCGGGGGGGCCAAGAGACCCAGTACTTC. The chain combines TRBV9 with TRBJ2-5; TRBD2 aligns across 8 bases. Trimming at V came to 0 bases and at J to 1 base, leaving 5 bases not matched to a gene. This CDR3 is 16 amino acids long. Germline CDR1 and CDR2: SGDLS and YYNGEE.

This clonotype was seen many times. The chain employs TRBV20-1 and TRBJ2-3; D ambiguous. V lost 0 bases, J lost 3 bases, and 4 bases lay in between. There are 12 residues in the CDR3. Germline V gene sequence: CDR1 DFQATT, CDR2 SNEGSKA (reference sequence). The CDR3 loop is CSARDQTDTQYF. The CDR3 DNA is TGCAGTGCTAGAGATCAGACAGATACGCAGTATTTT.

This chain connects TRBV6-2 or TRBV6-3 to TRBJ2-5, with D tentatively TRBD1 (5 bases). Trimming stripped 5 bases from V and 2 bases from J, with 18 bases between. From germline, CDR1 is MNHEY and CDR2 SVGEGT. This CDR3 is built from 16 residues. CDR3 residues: CASSTIDRQPQETQYF. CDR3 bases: TGTGCCAGCAGTACTATAGACCGACAGCCACAAGAGACCCAGTACTTC.

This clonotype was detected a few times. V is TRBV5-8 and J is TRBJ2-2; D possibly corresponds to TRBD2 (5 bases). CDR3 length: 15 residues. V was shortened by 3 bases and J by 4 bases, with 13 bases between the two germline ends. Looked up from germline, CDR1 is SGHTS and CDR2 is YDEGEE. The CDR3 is CASSSALGGTGELFF. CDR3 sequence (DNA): TGTGCCAGCAGCTCCGCCCTAGGAGGCACCGGGGAGCTGTTTTTT.

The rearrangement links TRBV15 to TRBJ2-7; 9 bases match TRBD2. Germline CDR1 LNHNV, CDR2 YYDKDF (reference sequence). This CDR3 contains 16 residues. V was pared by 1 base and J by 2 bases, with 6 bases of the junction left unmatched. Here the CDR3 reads CATSRARLAEAYEQYF. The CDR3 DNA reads TGTGCCACCAGCAGAGCCCGACTAGCGGAAGCCTACGAGCAGTACTTC.

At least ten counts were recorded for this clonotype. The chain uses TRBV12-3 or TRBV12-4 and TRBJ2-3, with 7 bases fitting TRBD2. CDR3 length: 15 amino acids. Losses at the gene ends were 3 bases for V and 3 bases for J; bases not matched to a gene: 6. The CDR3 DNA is TGTGCCAGCAGTTTGGAGGCTAGCGGAACAGATACGCAGTATTTT. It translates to CASSLEASGTDTQYF.

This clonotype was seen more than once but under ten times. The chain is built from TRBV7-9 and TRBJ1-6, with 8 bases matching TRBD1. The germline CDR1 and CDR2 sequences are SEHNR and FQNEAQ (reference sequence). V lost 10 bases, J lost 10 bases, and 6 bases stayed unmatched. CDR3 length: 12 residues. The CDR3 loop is CATRQGNSPLHF. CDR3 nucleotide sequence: TGTGCCACTCGACAGGGGAACTCACCCCTCCACTTT.

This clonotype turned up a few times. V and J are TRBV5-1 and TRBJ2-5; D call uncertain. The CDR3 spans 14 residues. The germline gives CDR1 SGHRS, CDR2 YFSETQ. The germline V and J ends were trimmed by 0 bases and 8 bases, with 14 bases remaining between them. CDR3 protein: CASSLGRTVETQYF. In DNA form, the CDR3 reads TGCGCCAGCAGCTTGGGACGTACCGTCGAAACCCAGTACTTC.

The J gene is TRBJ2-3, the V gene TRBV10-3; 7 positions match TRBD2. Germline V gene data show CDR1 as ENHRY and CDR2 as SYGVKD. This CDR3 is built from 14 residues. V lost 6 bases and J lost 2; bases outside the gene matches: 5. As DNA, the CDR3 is TGTGCCATCAGATCCGGGACTAACACAGATACGCAGTATTTT. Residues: CAIRSGTNTDTQYF.

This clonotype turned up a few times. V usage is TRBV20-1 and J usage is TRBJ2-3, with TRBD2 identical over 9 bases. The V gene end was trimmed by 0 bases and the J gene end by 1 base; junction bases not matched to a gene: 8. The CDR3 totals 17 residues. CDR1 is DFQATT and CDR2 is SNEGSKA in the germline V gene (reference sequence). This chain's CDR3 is CSARDWGTSSGTDTQYF. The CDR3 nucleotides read TGCAGTGCTAGAGATTGGGGGACTAGCTCAGGCACAGATACGCAGTATTTT.

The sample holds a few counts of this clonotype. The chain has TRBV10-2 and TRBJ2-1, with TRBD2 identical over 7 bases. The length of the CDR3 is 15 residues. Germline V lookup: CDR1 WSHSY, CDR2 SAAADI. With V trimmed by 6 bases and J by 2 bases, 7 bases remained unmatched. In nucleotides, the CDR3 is TGCGCCAGCAGGGGGGGGAGGGTAGCCTACAATGAGCAGTTCTTC. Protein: CASRGGRVAYNEQFF.

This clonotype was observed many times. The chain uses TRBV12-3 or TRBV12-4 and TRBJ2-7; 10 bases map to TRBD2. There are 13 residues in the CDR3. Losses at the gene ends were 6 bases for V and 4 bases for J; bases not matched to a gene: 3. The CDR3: CASRSGGGYEQYF. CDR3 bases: TGTGCCAGCAGGAGCGGGGGGGGTTACGAGCAGTACTTC.

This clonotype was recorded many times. CDR3 in DNA: TGTGCCAGCAGCCAACTAGCGGGAGGGCCGGATACGCAGTATTTT. Its translation is CASSQLAGGPDTQYF. V is TRBV6-1 and J is TRBJ2-3; 13 positions agree with TRBD2. The CDR3 extends over 15 amino acids. After removal of 6 bases from V and 6 bases from J, the junction contained 6 bases not matched to a gene. Germline loops: CDR1 MNHNS, CDR2 SASEGT.

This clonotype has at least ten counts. The CDR3 spells CASSQATGSGETQYF. The DNA for the CDR3 is TGTGCCAGCAGCCAAGCGACAGGTTCAGGAGAGACCCAGTACTTC. The V call is TRBV16, the J call TRBJ2-5; tentative D call: TRBD1 (6 bases). Germline V lookup: CDR1 KGHSY, CDR2 FQNENV. Trimming removed 2 bases at V and 4 bases at J, with 14 bases between. This CDR3 comprises 15 residues.

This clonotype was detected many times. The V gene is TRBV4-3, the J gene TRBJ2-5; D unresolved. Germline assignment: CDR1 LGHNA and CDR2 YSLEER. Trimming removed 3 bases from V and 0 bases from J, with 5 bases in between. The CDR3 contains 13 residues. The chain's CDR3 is CASSQFYQETQYF. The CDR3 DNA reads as TGCGCCAGCAGCCAGTTCTACCAAGAGACCCAGTACTTC.

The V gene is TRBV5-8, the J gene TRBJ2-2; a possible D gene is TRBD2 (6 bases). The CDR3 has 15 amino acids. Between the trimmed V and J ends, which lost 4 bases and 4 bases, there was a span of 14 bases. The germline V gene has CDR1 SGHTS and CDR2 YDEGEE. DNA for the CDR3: TGTGCCAGCAGCCCTGGGCGGGGATTCACCGGGGAGCTGTTTTTT. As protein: CASSPGRGFTGELFF.

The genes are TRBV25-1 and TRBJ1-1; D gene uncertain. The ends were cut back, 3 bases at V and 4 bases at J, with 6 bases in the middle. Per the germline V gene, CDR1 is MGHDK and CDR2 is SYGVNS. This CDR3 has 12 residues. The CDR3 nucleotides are TGTGCCAGCAGTGACCGGATCACTGAAGCTTTCTTT. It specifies CASSDRITEAFF. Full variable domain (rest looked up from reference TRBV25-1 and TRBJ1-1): EADIYQTPRYLVIGTGKKITLECSQTMGHDKMYWYQQDPGMELHLIHYSYGVNSTEKGDLSSESTVSRIRTEHFPLTLESARPSHTSQYLCASSDRITEAFFGQGTRLTVV.